This entry lists 4 T cell receptor beta chains sequenced from one sample in a study of neurological immune-mediated disorders. TCRdb ran MiXCR on the 5' RACE reads and lists one entry per CDR3 protein. The sample has around 25,000 distinct CDR3 sequences; about an eighth are singletons. The specimen was PBMCs. These receptors all stem from a woman in her thirties or forties with HTLV-1-associated myelopathy (HAM/TSP).

In its sample, this clonotype was seen a few times. The rearrangement links TRBV7-9 to TRBJ2-5; tentative D call: TRBD1 (6 bases). CDR3 size: 19 residues. V was shortened by 3 bases and J by 2 bases, with 25 bases between the two germline ends. Germline CDR1 SEHNR, CDR2 FQNEAQ (reference sequence). CDR3 in amino acids: CASSFANTLTGGSQETQYF. The CDR3 DNA is TGTGCCAGCAGCTTTGCCAATACGTTGACAGGTGGGTCACAAGAGACCCAGTACTTC.

This clonotype was recorded at least ten times. The CDR3 reads CASSPGTAEDEQFF. CDR3 DNA: TGTGCCAGCAGCCCCGGGACAGCCGAGGATGAGCAGTTCTTC. The V and J genes are TRBV4-2 and TRBJ2-1; 7 bases fit TRBD1. Germline lookup yields CDR1 LGHNA and CDR2 YNFKEQ. V was clipped by 4 bases and J by 8 bases; unmatched bases: 8. CDR3 length equals 14 residues.

This clonotype was counted ten times or more. This chain links TRBV7-2 with TRBJ2-5; D unclear. Germline V gene data show CDR1 as SGHTA and CDR2 as FQGNSA. V shed 2 bases and J shed 5 bases, with 6 bases lying between them. The CDR3 covers 12 residues. The DNA for the CDR3 is TGTGCCAGCAGCTTATCCGTGGAGACCCAGTACTTC. It yields the protein CASSLSVETQYF.

This clonotype was seen many times. V and J are TRBV20-1 and TRBJ1-6; possibly TRBD1 for D (5 bases). This CDR3 contains 15 residues. V shed 1 base and J shed 5 bases, with 12 bases lying between them. Germline CDR1 reads DFQATT; CDR2 reads SNEGSKA (reference sequence). In DNA, the CDR3 is TGCAGTGCTAGAGCCGGGACGGCTAATAATTCACCCCTCCACTTT. It codes for CSARAGTANNSPLHF.